These 17 T cell receptor beta chains came from one sample sequenced in a study of T cells after yellow fever vaccination. MiXCR was run by TCRdb on the 5' RACE reads, yielding one entry per CDR3 protein. The table has some 340,000 distinct CDR3 sequences, roughly a tenth seen once. Specimen: CD4+ T cells sorted from PBMCs, collected 45 days after the yellow fever booster vaccination. The receptors originated from a young man who received the YFV17D yellow fever vaccine.

This clonotype was seen a handful of times. This rearrangement joins TRBV6-2 or TRBV6-3 to TRBJ2-7, with D tentatively TRBD1 (6 bases). The CDR3 is 18 amino acids. V shed 6 bases and J shed 3 bases, with 27 bases lying between them. CDR1 is MNHEY and CDR2 is SVGEGT in the germline V gene. The CDR3 nucleotides read TGTGCCAGCAGCCCCCGGACACTCGGGACACCCTTCGGCTACGAGCAGTACGTC. Protein: CASSPRTLGTPFGYEQYV.

The chain couples TRBV7-2 to TRBJ2-2; tentative D call: TRBD1 (6 bases). The CDR3 has 15 residues. CDR1 and CDR2 from the germline V gene are SGHTA and FQGNSA. V lost 5 bases, J lost 3 bases, and 13 bases lay in between. The CDR3 DNA is TGTGCCAGCAGCGGTTCTTGGGGGCACACCGGGGAGCTGTTTTTT. The encoded protein is CASSGSWGHTGELFF. Based on the CDR3 plus reference TRBV7-2 and TRBJ2-2, the full variable domain is GAGVSQSPSNKVTEKGKDVELRCDPISGHTALYWYRQSLGQGLEFLIYFQGNSAPDKSGLPSDRFSAERTGGSVSTLTIQRTQQEDSAVYLCASSGSWGHTGELFFGEGSRLTVL.

There are a few counts of this clonotype. The rearrangement uses TRBV10-3 and TRBJ1-1; no reliable D call. The CDR3 covers 13 residues. Germline CDR1 ENHRY, CDR2 SYGVKD. Trimming left V 6 bases short and J 2 bases short, with 10 bases between. The CDR3 protein is CAISLDGNTEAFF. The CDR3 DNA follows: TGTGCCATCAGCCTTGACGGAAACACTGAAGCTTTCTTT.

This clonotype has ten or more counts. The rearrangement joins TRBV6-5 to TRBJ1-5, with 9 bases that match TRBD1. This CDR3 comprises 15 residues. CDR1 MNHEY and CDR2 SVGAGI come from the germline V gene. The V gene end was trimmed by 6 bases and the J gene end by 1 base; junction bases not matched to a gene: 4. CDR3 amino acids: CASSAGTGSNQPQHF. The CDR3 DNA sequence: TGTGCCAGCAGCGCCGGGACAGGGAGCAATCAGCCCCAGCATTTT.

The V gene is TRBV20-1, the J gene TRBJ2-1; 11 nucleotides match TRBD2. Germline V CDR1 and CDR2: DFQATT, SNEGSKA (reference sequence). With V trimmed by 6 bases and J by 4 bases, 5 bases remained unmatched. This CDR3 is built from 14 residues. This chain's CDR3 is CSANRLAGYNEQFF. CDR3 in DNA: TGCAGTGCCAACCGACTAGCGGGGTACAATGAGCAGTTCTTC.

This sequence joins TRBV21-1 and TRBJ1-4. TRBV21-1 is annotated as a pseudogene. This CDR3 has 16 residues. CDR3 protein: CASSKSRRDGNEKLFF. CDR3 coding DNA: TGTGCCAGCAGCAAATCAAGGAGGGACGGGAATGAAAAACTGTTTTTT.

Sample share makes this clonotype medium-sized (0.01 to 0.1%). The rearrangement joins TRBV24-1 to TRBJ1-1; the D gene is possibly TRBD1 (6 bases). CDR1 and CDR2 (germline): KGHDR, SFDVKD. The length of the CDR3 is 11 residues. CDR3 DNA: TGTGCTTTACGAGGGGGCACTGAAGCTTTCTTT. This codes for CALRGGTEAFF.

This chain links TRBV20-1 with TRBJ2-1; TRBD2 agrees at 11 bases. The CDR3 runs 14 residues. V was pared by 5 bases and J by 6 bases, with 6 bases of the junction left unmatched. Per the germline V gene, CDR1 is DFQATT and CDR2 is SNEGSKA (reference sequence). The CDR3 DNA sequence: TGCAGTGCTCAACTAGCGGGAGCCCGCAATGAGCAGTTCTTC. Its protein product is CSAQLAGARNEQFF.

The rearrangement joins TRBV11-1 to TRBJ2-5; no clear D. The ends were cut back, 6 bases at V and 3 bases at J, with 11 bases in the middle. This CDR3 has 13 amino acids. CDR1 and CDR2 (germline): SGHAT, FQDESV (reference sequence). CDR3 nucleotide sequence: TGTGCCAGCAGTCGTTCCTGGGAAGAGACCCAGTACTTC. It specifies CASSRSWEETQYF.

The V and J genes are TRBV18 and TRBJ2-7; no reliable D call. The CDR3 runs to 12 residues. CDR1 is KGHSH, CDR2 LQKENI, per germline. Trimming pared 5 bases from V and 3 bases from J, leaving 8 bases between. As DNA, the CDR3 is TGTGCCAGCTCATACGCTGGCTACGAGCAGTACGTC. Its protein is CASSYAGYEQYV.

There are a few counts of this clonotype. In nucleotides, the CDR3 is TGCAGTGCTAGGGGGACGAGGGTACGGAGCGGTGGCTACACCTTC. Protein: CSARGTRVRSGGYTF. The chain combines TRBV20-1 with TRBJ1-2; TRBD1 is a possible D gene (5 bases). CDR3 length: 15 residues. Germline values: CDR1 DFQATT, CDR2 SNEGSKA (reference sequence). V lost 3 bases and J lost 7, with 21 bases in between.

The chain employs TRBV7-2 and TRBJ2-3; D tentatively reads TRBD1 or TRBD2 (6 bases each). Trimming shortened V by 2 bases and J by 2 bases, and 17 bases separated the two germline ends. This CDR3 has 17 amino acids. CDR1 and CDR2 (germline): SGHTA, FQGNSA. The CDR3 protein is CASSLIGGPGNTDTQYF. DNA of the CDR3: TGTGCCAGCAGCTTAATAGGGGGGCCAGGAAACACAGATACGCAGTATTTT.

The chain couples TRBV5-1 to TRBJ2-2; 7 bases are shared with TRBD1. Unmatched junction bases numbered 10, after V lost 8 bases and J lost 0 bases. This CDR3 contains 16 residues. Germline CDR1 SGHRS, CDR2 YFSETQ. In DNA form, the CDR3 reads TGCGCCAGAACACCGGGACAGCGAGCGAACACCGGGGAGCTGTTTTTT. It codes for CARTPGQRANTGELFF.

This clonotype has a handful of counts. The V gene is TRBV19, the J gene TRBJ2-3; D is possibly TRBD2 (6 bases). Per germline, CDR1 LNHDA and CDR2 SQIVND (reference sequence). With 1 base removed from V and 2 bases from J, the gap between germline ends came to 10 bases. The CDR3 extends over 15 amino acids. The CDR3 protein is CASSIGGAATDTQYF. The CDR3 bases are TGTGCCAGTAGTATAGGCGGGGCGGCCACAGATACGCAGTATTTT.

The V gene is TRBV18, the J gene TRBJ1-1, with a tentative D call TRBD1 (5 bases). Germline CDR1 reads KGHSH; CDR2 reads LQKENI. Between the trimmed V and J ends, which lost 1 base and 7 bases, there was a span of 10 bases. This CDR3 comprises 13 residues. As DNA, the CDR3 is TGTGCCAGCTCACCACAGGGGTCCCTTGAAGCTTTCTTT. It specifies CASSPQGSLEAFF.

This clonotype occurred many times. V gene TRBV12-3 or TRBV12-4 combines with J gene TRBJ2-2; 10 nucleotides align to TRBD2. V dropped 6 bases and J dropped 2; count of bases not matched to a gene: 6. The CDR3 spans 16 residues. The CDR3 DNA reads TGTGCCAGCAGACTCGGACTAGCGGTTAACACCGGGGAGCTGTTTTTT. It encodes CASRLGLAVNTGELFF.

The sample holds many counts of this clonotype. This chain joins TRBV4-3 and TRBJ2-2, with TRBD1 matching 8 bases. This CDR3 comprises 17 residues. Germline-derived CDR1 and CDR2 are LGHNA and YSLEER. J gave up 0 bases and V 4 bases, and 7 bases lay outside the gene matches. CDR3 nucleotides: TGCGCCAGCAGCCTCGGACAGGGACTCGCGAACACCGGGGAGCTGTTTTTT. Its protein is CASSLGQGLANTGELFF.